These 2 T cell receptor beta chains came from one sample sequenced in a study of T cell responses to AZD1222 COVID-19 vaccine. Some clones are missing from TCRdb's copy, which holds only in-frame ones; the method was immunoSEQ multiplex PCR. The repertoire has roughly 150,000 clones, over 90% of them found once; the top ten carry around 5%. The material sequenced was peripheral blood, taken on day 0 of AZD1222 vaccination. These receptors originate from an adult in good health.

The rearrangement links TRBV5-4 to TRBJ2-7, with D hard to call. Germline assignment: CDR1 SGHNT and CDR2 YYREEE (reference sequence). This CDR3 is 16 amino acids long. Trimming took 4 bases from V and 3 from J, leaving 20 bases between them. The CDR3 DNA sequence: TGTGCCAGCAGCGCATTAGCCCTTATCGGCATCTACGAGCAGTACTTC. It yields the protein CASSALALIGIYEQYF.

The count of this clone is one. The chain has TRBV24-1 and TRBJ2-3; 9 bases are shared with TRBD1. With V trimmed by 4 bases and J by 2 bases, 9 bases remained unmatched. The CDR3 totals 17 residues. Germline V gene data show CDR1 as KGHDR and CDR2 as SFDVKD. The CDR3 here is CATSDPLGDRDTDTQYF. DNA for the CDR3: TGTGCCACCAGTGACCCATTGGGGGACAGGGACACAGATACGCAGTATTTT.